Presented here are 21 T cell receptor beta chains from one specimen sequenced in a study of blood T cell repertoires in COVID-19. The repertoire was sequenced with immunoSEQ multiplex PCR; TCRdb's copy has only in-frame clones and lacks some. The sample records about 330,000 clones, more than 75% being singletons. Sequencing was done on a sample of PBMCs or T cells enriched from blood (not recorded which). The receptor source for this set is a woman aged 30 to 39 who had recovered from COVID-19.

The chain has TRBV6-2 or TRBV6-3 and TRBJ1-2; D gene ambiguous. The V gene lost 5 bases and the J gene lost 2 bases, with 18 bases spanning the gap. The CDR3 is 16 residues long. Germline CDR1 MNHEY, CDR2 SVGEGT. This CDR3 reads CASSTQPTGSNYGYTF. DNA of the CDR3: TGTGCCAGCAGTACCCAACCCACCGGGAGCAACTATGGCTACACCTTC.

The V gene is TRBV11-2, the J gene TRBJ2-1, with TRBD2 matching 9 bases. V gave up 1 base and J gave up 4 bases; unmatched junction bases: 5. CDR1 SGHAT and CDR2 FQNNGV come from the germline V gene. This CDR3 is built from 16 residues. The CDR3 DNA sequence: TGTGCCAGCAGCTTAGTAGCGGGGGCCTTATACAATGAGCAGTTCTTC. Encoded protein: CASSLVAGALYNEQFF.

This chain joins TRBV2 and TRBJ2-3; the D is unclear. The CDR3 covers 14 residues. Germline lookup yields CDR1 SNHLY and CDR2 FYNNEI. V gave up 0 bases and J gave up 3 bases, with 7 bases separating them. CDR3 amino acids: CASSEARSTDTQYF. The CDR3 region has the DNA TGTGCCAGCAGTGAAGCGCGCTCTACAGATACGCAGTATTTT.

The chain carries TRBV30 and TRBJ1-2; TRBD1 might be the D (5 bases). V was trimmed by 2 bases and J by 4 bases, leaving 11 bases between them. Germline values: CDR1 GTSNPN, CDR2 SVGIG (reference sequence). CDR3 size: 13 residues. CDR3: CAWSTLGLYGYTF. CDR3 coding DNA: TGTGCCTGGAGTACCCTGGGACTCTATGGCTACACCTTC.

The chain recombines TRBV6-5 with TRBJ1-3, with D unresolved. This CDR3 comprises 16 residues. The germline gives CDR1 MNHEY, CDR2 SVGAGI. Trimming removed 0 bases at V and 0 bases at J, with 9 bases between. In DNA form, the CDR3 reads TGTGCCAGCAGTTACTCGGGCAGCAGCTCTGGAAACACCATATATTTT. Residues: CASSYSGSSSGNTIYF.

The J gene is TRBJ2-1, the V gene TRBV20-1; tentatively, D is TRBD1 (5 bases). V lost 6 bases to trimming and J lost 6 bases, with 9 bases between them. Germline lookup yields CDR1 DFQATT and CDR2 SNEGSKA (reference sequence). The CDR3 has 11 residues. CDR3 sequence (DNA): TGCAGTGCCCCAAGGGGCAATGAGCAGTTCTTC. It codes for CSAPRGNEQFF.

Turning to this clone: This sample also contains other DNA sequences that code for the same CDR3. The CDR3 loop reads CASSARDSTYEQYF. CDR3 nucleotide sequence: TGTGCCAGCAGCGCCCGGGACAGCACCTACGAGCAGTACTTC. The rearrangement joins TRBV7-2 to TRBJ2-7, with 7 bases that match TRBD1. Trimming took 5 bases from V and 2 from J; bases not matched to a gene: 6. The CDR3 has 14 amino acids. Germline assignment: CDR1 SGHTA and CDR2 FQGNSA. The whole variable domain, filled in from reference TRBV7-2 and TRBJ2-7, reads GAGVSQSPSNKVTEKGKDVELRCDPISGHTALYWYRQSLGQGLEFLIYFQGNSAPDKSGLPSDRFSAERTGGSVSTLTIQRTQQEDSAVYLCASSARDSTYEQYFGPGTRLTVT.

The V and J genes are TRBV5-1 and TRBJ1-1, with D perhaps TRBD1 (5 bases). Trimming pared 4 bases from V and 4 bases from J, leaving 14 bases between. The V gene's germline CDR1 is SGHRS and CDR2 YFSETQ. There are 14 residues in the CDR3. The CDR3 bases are TGCGCCAGCAGCCCCGGGGGTTTCGTCACTGAAGCTTTCTTT. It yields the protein CASSPGGFVTEAFF. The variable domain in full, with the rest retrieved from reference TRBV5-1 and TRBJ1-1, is KAGVTQTPRYLIKTRGQQVTLSCSPISGHRSVSWYQQTPGQGLQFLFEYFSETQRNKGNFPGRFSGRQFSNSRSEMNVSTLELGDSALYLCASSPGGFVTEAFFGQGTRLTVV.

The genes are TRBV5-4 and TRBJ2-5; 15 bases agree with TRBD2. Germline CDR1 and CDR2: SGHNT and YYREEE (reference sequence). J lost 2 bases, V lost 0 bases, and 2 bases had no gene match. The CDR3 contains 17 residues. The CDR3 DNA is TGTGCCAGCAGCTTGGGCGGACTAGCGGGGGGGCAAGAGACCCAGTACTTC. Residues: CASSLGGLAGGQETQYF.

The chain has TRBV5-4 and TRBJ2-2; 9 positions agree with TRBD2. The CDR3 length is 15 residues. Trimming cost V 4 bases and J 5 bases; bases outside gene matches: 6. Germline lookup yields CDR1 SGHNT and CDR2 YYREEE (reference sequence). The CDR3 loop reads CASSPGLAGTGELFF. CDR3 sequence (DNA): TGTGCCAGCAGCCCGGGACTAGCAGGGACCGGGGAGCTGTTTTTT. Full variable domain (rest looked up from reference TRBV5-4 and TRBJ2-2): ETGVTQSPTHLIKTRGQQVTLRCSSQSGHNTVSWYQQALGQGPQFIFQYYREEENGRGNFPPRFSGLQFPNYSSELNVNALELDDSALYLCASSPGLAGTGELFFGEGSRLTVL.

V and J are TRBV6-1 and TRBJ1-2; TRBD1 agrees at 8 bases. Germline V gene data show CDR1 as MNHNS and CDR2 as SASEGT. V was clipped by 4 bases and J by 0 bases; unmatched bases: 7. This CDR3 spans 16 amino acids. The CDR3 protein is CASSVQGAGANYGYTF. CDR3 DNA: TGTGCCAGCAGTGTCCAGGGGGCAGGAGCTAACTATGGCTACACCTTC.

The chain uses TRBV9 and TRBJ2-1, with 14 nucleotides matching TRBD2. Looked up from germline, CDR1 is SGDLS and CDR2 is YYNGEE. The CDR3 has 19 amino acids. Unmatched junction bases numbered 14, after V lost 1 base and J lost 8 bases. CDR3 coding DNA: TGTGCCAGCAGCGTACAGGGACTAGCGGGGGTAACCTCGGGCGATGAGCAGTTCTTC. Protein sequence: CASSVQGLAGVTSGDEQFF.

The chain's CDR3 is CASSLQGGTEAFF. The DNA for the CDR3 is TGTGCCAGCAGCCTCCAGGGGGGCACTGAAGCTTTCTTT. The J gene is TRBJ1-1, the V gene TRBV7-3, with 7 bases matching TRBD1. J lost 4 bases, V lost 5 bases, and 4 bases had no gene match. Per the germline V gene, CDR1 is SGHTA and CDR2 is FQGTGA. The CDR3 consists of 13 residues.

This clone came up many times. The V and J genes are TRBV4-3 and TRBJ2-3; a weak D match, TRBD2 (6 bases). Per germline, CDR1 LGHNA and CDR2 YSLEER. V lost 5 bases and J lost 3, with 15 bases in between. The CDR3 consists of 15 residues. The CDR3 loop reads CASSYGGGNTDTQYF. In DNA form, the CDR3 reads TGCGCCAGCAGCTACGGGGGTGGAAATACAGATACGCAGTATTTT.

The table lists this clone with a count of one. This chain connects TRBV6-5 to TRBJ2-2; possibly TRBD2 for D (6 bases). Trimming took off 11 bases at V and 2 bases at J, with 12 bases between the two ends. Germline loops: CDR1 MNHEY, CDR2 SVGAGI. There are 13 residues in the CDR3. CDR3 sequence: CAGSGLNTGELFF. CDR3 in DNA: TGTGCCGGAAGCGGACTAAACACCGGGGAGCTGTTTTTT.

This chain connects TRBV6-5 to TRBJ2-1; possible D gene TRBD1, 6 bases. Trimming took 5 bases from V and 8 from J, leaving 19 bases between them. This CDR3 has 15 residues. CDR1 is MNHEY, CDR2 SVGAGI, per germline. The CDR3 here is CASSPGLGAPYEQFF. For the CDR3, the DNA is TGTGCCAGCAGTCCGGGGTTGGGGGCTCCCTATGAGCAGTTCTTC.

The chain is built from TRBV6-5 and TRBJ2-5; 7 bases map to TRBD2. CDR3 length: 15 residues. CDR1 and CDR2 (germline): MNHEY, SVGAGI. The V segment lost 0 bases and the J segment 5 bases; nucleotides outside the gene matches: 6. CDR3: CASSYSIGGRETQYF. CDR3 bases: TGTGCCAGCAGTTACTCGATCGGGGGGAGGGAGACCCAGTACTTC.

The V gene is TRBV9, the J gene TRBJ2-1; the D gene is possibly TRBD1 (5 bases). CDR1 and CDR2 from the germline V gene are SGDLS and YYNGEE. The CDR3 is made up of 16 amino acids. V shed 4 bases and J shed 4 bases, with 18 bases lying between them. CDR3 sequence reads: CASSFPRGATYNEQFF. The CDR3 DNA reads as TGTGCCAGCAGCTTCCCCCGTGGGGCTACATACAATGAGCAGTTCTTC.

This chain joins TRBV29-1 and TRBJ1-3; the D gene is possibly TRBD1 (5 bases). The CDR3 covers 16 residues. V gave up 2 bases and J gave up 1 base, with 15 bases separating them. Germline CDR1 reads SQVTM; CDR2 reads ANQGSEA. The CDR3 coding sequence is TGCAGCGTTGAAAACCGGGCGCGGGGGTCTGGAAACACCATATATTTT. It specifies CSVENRARGSGNTIYF.

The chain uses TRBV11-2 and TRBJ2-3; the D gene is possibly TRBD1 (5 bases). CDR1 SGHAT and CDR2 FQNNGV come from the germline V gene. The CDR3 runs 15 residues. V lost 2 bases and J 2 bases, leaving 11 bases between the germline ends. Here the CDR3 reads CASSLRAGHTDTQYF. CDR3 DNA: TGTGCCAGCAGCTTAAGGGCAGGGCACACAGATACGCAGTATTTT.

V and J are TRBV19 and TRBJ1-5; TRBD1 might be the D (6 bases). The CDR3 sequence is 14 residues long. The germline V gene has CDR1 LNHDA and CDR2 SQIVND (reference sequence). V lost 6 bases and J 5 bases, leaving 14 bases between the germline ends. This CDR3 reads CASSENREDQPQHF. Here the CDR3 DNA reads TGTGCCAGTAGCGAAAACAGGGAAGATCAGCCCCAGCATTTT.